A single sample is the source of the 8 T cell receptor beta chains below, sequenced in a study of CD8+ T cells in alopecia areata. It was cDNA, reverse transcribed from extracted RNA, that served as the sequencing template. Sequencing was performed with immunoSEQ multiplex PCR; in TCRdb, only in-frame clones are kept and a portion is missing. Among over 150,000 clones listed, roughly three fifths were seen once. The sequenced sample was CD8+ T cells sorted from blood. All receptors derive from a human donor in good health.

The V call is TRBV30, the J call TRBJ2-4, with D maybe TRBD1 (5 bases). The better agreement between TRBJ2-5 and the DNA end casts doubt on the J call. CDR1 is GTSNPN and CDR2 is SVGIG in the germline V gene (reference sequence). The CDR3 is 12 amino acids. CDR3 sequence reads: CALPTAPTTQYF. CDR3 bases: TGTGCCTTACCGACAGCACCTACGACCCAGTACTTC.

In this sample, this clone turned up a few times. The CDR3 sequence is CAWSGYTEAFF. In DNA form, the CDR3 reads TGTGCCTGGAGTGGATACACTGAAGCTTTCTTT. The chain is built from TRBV30 and TRBJ1-1, with D unresolved. CDR1 and CDR2 from the germline V gene are GTSNPN and SVGIG (reference sequence). Trimming pared 1 base from V and 3 bases from J, leaving 3 bases between. This CDR3 comprises 11 residues.

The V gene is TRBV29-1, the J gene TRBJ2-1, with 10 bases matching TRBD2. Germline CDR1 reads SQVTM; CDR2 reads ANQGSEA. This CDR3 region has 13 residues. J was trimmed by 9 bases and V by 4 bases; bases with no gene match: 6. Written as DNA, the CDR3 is TGCAGCGTTGTAGCGGGGGGCTCCGGTGAGCAGTTCTTC. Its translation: CSVVAGGSGEQFF.

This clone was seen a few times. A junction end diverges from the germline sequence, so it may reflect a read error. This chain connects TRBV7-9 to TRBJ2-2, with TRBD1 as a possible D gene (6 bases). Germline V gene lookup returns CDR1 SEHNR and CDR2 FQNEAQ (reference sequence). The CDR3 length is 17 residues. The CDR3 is CASSLEDTGSGTGELFF. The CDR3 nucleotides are TGTGCCAGCAGCTTAGAAGATACAGGGAGTGGCACCGGGGAGCTGTTTTTC.

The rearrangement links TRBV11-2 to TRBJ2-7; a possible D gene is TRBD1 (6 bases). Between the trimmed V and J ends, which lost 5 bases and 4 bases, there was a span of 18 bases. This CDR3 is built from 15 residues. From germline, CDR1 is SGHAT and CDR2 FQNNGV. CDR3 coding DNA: TGTGCCAGCAGCCAAGAAGCAGGGACACAGTACGAGCAGTACTTC. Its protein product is CASSQEAGTQYEQYF.

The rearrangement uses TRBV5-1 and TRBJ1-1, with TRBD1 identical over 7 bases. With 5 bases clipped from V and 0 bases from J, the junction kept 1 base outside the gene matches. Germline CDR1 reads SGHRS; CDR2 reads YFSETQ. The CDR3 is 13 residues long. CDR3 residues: CASRDRMNTEAFF. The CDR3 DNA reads TGCGCCAGCAGGGACAGGATGAACACTGAAGCTTTCTTT.

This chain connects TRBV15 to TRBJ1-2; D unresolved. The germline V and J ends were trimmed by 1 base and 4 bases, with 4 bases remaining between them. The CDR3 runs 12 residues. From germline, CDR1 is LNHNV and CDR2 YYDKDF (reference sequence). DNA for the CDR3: TGTGCCACCAGCAGAGGAGTCTATGGCTACACCTTC. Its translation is CATSRGVYGYTF.

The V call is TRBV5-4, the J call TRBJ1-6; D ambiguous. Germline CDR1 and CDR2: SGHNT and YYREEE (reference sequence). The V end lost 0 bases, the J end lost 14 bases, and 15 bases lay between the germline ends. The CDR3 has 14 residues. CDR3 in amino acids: CASSLEGGGTTLHF. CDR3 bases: TGTGCCAGCAGCTTGGAGGGTGGAGGCACCACCCTCCACTTT.